A single sample gave rise to the 26 T cell receptor beta chains below, sequenced in a study of T cell clones after liver transplantation. TCRdb's table, derived via immunoSEQ multiplex PCR, lists solely in-frame clones and lacks some. The data hold about 85,000 clones, with 65% to 85% observed a single time. The input for sequencing was CD4+ T cells from blood, taken about 46 months after liver transplant. The source is a human patient who received a liver transplant. Some T cells may trace back to the graft donor.

The chain is built from TRBV29-1 and TRBJ1-1; D gene uncertain. This CDR3 has 13 residues. V dropped 7 bases and J dropped 1 base, with 13 bases sitting between them. Germline V gene sequence: CDR1 SQVTM, CDR2 ANQGSEA. The CDR3 sequence is CSASSGSNTEAFF. CDR3 coding DNA: TGCAGCGCTTCCTCGGGGTCGAACACTGAAGCTTTCTTT. The full variable domain, in which reference TRBV29-1 and TRBJ1-1 provide the parts outside the CDR3, is SAVISQKPSRDICQRGTSLTIQCQVDSQVTMMFWYRQQPGQSLTLIATANQGSEATYESGFVIDKFPISRPNLTFSTLTVSNMSPEDSSIYLCSASSGSNTEAFFGQGTRLTVV.

The chain joins TRBV9 to TRBJ2-3, with D possibly called TRBD1 or TRBD2 (5 bases each). Looked up from germline, CDR1 is SGDLS and CDR2 is YYNGEE. V was pared by 2 bases and J by 2 bases, with 9 bases between. This CDR3 has 14 amino acids. CDR3 nucleotides: TGTGCCAGCAGCGTGGGACCAAACACAGATACGCAGTATTTT. It is translated as CASSVGPNTDTQYF.

The rearrangement joins TRBV4-2 to TRBJ1-4, with D possibly TRBD1 on 6 matching bases. With 4 bases removed from V and 7 bases from J, the gap between germline ends came to 19 bases. Germline CDR1 reads LGHNA; CDR2 reads YNFKEQ. The CDR3 has 16 amino acids. The CDR3 protein is CASSPDFMGAGEKLFF. In DNA form, the CDR3 reads TGTGCCAGCAGCCCCGATTTCATGGGGGCGGGTGAAAAACTGTTTTTT.

This clone came up a few times. The J gene is TRBJ1-2, the V gene TRBV2, with TRBD1 matching 9 bases. J lost 7 bases, V lost 3 bases, and 6 bases had no gene match. This CDR3 is 14 amino acids long. Germline V lookup: CDR1 SNHLY, CDR2 FYNNEI. CDR3 residues: CASSDVQGARGYTF. Here the CDR3 DNA reads TGTGCCAGCAGTGACGTACAGGGGGCGCGTGGCTACACCTTC.

The genes are TRBV28 and TRBJ1-5, with D perhaps matching TRBD1 (6 bases). The V end lost 5 bases, the J end lost 11 bases, and 7 bases lay between the germline ends. The CDR3 is 10 residues long. The germline CDR1 and CDR2 sequences are MDHEN and SYDVKM. CDR3 DNA: TGTGCCAGCAGTAACAGGGCCCAGCATTTT. Translation: CASSNRAQHF.

This chain connects TRBV29-1 to TRBJ1-3; 9 bases match TRBD1. The CDR3 runs 14 residues. Germline CDR1 is SQVTM and CDR2 is ANQGSEA. The trim removed 8 bases at V and 0 bases at J, leaving 5 bases unmatched. Here the CDR3 reads CSTTGGLSGNTIYF. The CDR3 coding sequence is TGCAGCACAACAGGGGGCCTCTCTGGAAACACCATATATTTT. The whole variable domain, filled in from reference TRBV29-1 and TRBJ1-3, reads SAVISQKPSRDICQRGTSLTIQCQVDSQVTMMFWYRQQPGQSLTLIATANQGSEATYESGFVIDKFPISRPNLTFSTLTVSNMSPEDSSIYLCSTTGGLSGNTIYFGEGSWLTVV.

This chain connects TRBV2 to TRBJ1-3; D is possibly TRBD1 (5 bases). V lost 3 bases and J lost 4, with 13 bases in between. Germline V gene data show CDR1 as SNHLY and CDR2 as FYNNEI. The CDR3 has 15 residues. The CDR3 region is CASSDEGTTGNTIYF. DNA for the CDR3: TGTGCCAGCAGTGACGAGGGGACGACAGGAAACACCATATATTTT.

The gene calls are TRBV18 and TRBJ2-1, with 14 bases aligning to TRBD2. CDR1 and CDR2 (germline): KGHSH, LQKENI. CDR3 size: 16 residues. Losses at the gene ends were 2 bases for V and 8 bases for J; bases not matched to a gene: 5. The CDR3 here is CASSPGTSGSAYEQFF. The CDR3 coding sequence is TGTGCCAGCTCACCAGGGACTAGCGGGAGCGCGTATGAGCAGTTCTTC.

This sequence joins TRBV27 and TRBJ1-4; the match to TRBD1 covers 8 bases. This CDR3 spans 15 amino acids. Germline values: CDR1 MNHEY, CDR2 SMNVEV (reference sequence). After removal of 4 bases from V and 11 bases from J, the junction contained 12 bases not matched to a gene. The CDR3 protein is CASSSYRGDLEKLFF. DNA of the CDR3: TGTGCCAGCAGTTCCTACAGGGGGGACCTTGAGAAACTGTTTTTT. The variable domain in full, with the rest retrieved from reference TRBV27 and TRBJ1-4, is EAQVTQNPRYLITVTGKKLTVTCSQNMNHEYMSWYRQDPGLGLRQIYYSMNVEVTDKGDVPEGYKVSRKEKRNFPLILESPSPNQTSLYFCASSSYRGDLEKLFFGSGTQLSVL.

The rearrangement uses TRBV15 and TRBJ2-1; 11 nucleotides agree with TRBD2. V lost 1 base, J lost 6 bases, and 5 bases stayed unmatched. Looked up from germline, CDR1 is LNHNV and CDR2 is YYDKDF (reference sequence). The CDR3 is made up of 16 amino acids. Written as DNA, the CDR3 is TGTGCCACCAGCAGAGGGACTAGCGGGTTTATCAATGAGCAGTTCTTC. It codes for CATSRGTSGFINEQFF. The complete variable domain, with remaining parts taken from reference TRBV15 and TRBJ2-1, reads DAMVIQNPRYQVTQFGKPVTLSCSQTLNHNVMYWYQQKSSQAPKLLFHYYDKDFNNEADTPDNFQSRRPNTSFCFLDIRSPGLGDTAMYLCATSRGTSGFINEQFFGPGTRLTVL.

This clone appeared a few times. The CDR3, as DNA: TGCGCCAGCAGCTTGGTAGGTGACACTGAAGCTTTCTTT. It yields the protein CASSLVGDTEAFF. The V and J genes are TRBV5-1 and TRBJ1-1; the D is unclear. V gave up 0 bases and J gave up 3 bases, with 6 bases separating them. Germline assignment: CDR1 SGHRS and CDR2 YFSETQ. This CDR3 has 13 amino acids. Full variable domain (missing parts from reference TRBV5-1 and TRBJ1-1): KAGVTQTPRYLIKTRGQQVTLSCSPISGHRSVSWYQQTPGQGLQFLFEYFSETQRNKGNFPGRFSGRQFSNSRSEMNVSTLELGDSALYLCASSLVGDTEAFFGQGTRLTVV.

This clone was detected once. This sequence joins TRBV2 and TRBJ1-3; 8 nucleotides match TRBD1. V lost 6 bases, J lost 2 bases, and 6 bases stayed unmatched. The CDR3 spans 15 residues. Germline CDR1 and CDR2: SNHLY and FYNNEI. This chain's CDR3 is CASRADRAAGNTIYF. The CDR3 DNA reads as TGTGCCAGCAGAGCGGACAGGGCCGCTGGAAACACCATATATTTT.

CDR3 sequence: CASSLIYQGKETQYF. Here the CDR3 DNA reads TGTGCCAGCAGCTTGATATACCAAGGGAAAGAGACCCAGTACTTC. The gene calls are TRBV5-6 and TRBJ2-5; the D is unclear. The V gene lost 1 base and the J gene lost 3 bases, with 13 bases spanning the gap. Germline V gene lookup returns CDR1 SGHDT and CDR2 YYEEEE. This CDR3 has 15 residues.

The chain recombines TRBV27 with TRBJ2-2; TRBD2 agrees at 13 bases. The germline V gene has CDR1 MNHEY and CDR2 SMNVEV (reference sequence). The CDR3 loop spans 16 amino acids. The ends lost 4 bases at V and 4 bases at J; junction bases unmatched: 3. The DNA for the CDR3 is TGTGCCAGCAGTTCACTAGCGGGAGGGAGCACCGGGGAGCTGTTTTTT. Translation: CASSSLAGGSTGELFF.

This chain uses TRBV5-1 with TRBJ1-1; D might be TRBD1 (6 bases). Germline CDR1 and CDR2: SGHRS and YFSETQ. The V gene lost 4 bases and the J gene lost 0 bases, with 13 bases spanning the gap. The CDR3 extends over 15 amino acids. The CDR3, as DNA: TGCGCCAGCAGCCCACGGACAGAAATGAACACTGAAGCTTTCTTT. Amino acid sequence: CASSPRTEMNTEAFF.

This chain links TRBV27 with TRBJ1-1; no clear D. The CDR3 length is 15 residues. Trimming took off 8 bases at V and 0 bases at J, with 16 bases between the two ends. Germline V lookup: CDR1 MNHEY, CDR2 SMNVEV (reference sequence). The DNA of the CDR3 is TGTGCCAGCTCGAGGCAATTGCAAATGAACACTGAAGCTTTCTTT. This sequence encodes CASSRQLQMNTEAFF.

The chain links TRBV7-3 to TRBJ2-2, with a possible D match to TRBD2 (6 bases). The CDR3 consists of 15 residues. Germline CDR1 reads SGHTA; CDR2 reads FQGTGA. The V end was cut by 0 bases, the J end by 4 bases, with 9 bases between. The CDR3 sequence: CASSLTSGTTGELFF. As DNA, the CDR3 is TGTGCCAGCAGCTTAACTAGCGGAACCACCGGGGAGCTGTTTTTT. The variable domain in full, with the rest retrieved from reference TRBV7-3 and TRBJ2-2, is GAGVSQTPSNKVTEKGKYVELRCDPISGHTALYWYRQSLGQGPEFLIYFQGTGAADDSGLPNDRFFAVRPEGSVSTLKIQRTERGDSAVYLCASSLTSGTTGELFFGEGSRLTVL.

This chain uses TRBV28 with TRBJ1-5, with 9 nucleotides matching TRBD1. Germline CDR1 and CDR2: MDHEN and SYDVKM. CDR3 length equals 14 residues. V was pared by 5 bases and J by 4 bases, with 3 bases of the junction left unmatched. The CDR3 protein is CASSTGGANQPQHF. The CDR3 bases are TGTGCCAGCAGTACAGGGGGCGCGAATCAGCCCCAGCATTTT.

V is TRBV4-1 and J is TRBJ2-3; 8 positions match TRBD2. Germline assignment: CDR1 MGHRA and CDR2 YSYEKL. This CDR3 comprises 17 residues. After removal of 4 bases from V and 4 bases from J, the junction contained 13 bases not matched to a gene. The CDR3 loop reads CASSPLPGLGVSDTQYF. The CDR3 DNA reads as TGCGCCAGCAGCCCCCTGCCGGGACTAGGGGTTTCAGATACGCAGTATTTT.

The rearrangement links TRBV7-9 to TRBJ2-7; unclear D gene. The CDR3 is made up of 16 amino acids. From germline, CDR1 is SEHNR and CDR2 FQNEAQ (reference sequence). V gave up 5 bases and J gave up 2 bases, with 19 bases separating them. Here the CDR3 reads CASSSRPDIPPYEQYF. The CDR3 DNA sequence: TGTGCCAGCAGCAGCCGCCCGGATATCCCTCCCTACGAGCAGTACTTC.

This clone was recorded once. V usage is TRBV27 and J usage is TRBJ2-5, with 7 bases aligning to TRBD1. The CDR3 runs to 17 residues. V was clipped by 3 bases and J by 4 bases; unmatched bases: 14. Germline values: CDR1 MNHEY, CDR2 SMNVEV (reference sequence). CDR3 sequence: CASSFRTGQAWGETQYF. CDR3 coding DNA: TGTGCCAGCAGTTTCCGTACCGGACAGGCCTGGGGAGAGACCCAGTACTTC.

The CDR3 bases are TGTGCCAGCAGCCCAGGGTACCAGAGATCCTACGAGCAGTACTTC. It codes for CASSPGYQRSYEQYF. The gene calls are TRBV7-2 and TRBJ2-7, with D possibly TRBD1 on 5 matching bases. There are 15 residues in the CDR3. The V end lost 5 bases, the J end lost 1 base, and 15 bases lay between the germline ends. In germline, CDR1 is SGHTA, CDR2 FQGNSA.

The count of this clone is one. The chain is built from TRBV10-1 and TRBJ2-1; maybe TRBD2 (5 bases). The CDR3 length is 18 residues. Trimming shortened V by 1 base and J by 0 bases, and 16 bases separated the two germline ends. Germline CDR1 is WNHNN and CDR2 is SYGVQD (reference sequence). The CDR3 reads CASSEYVQSGHSYNEQFF. As DNA, the CDR3 is TGCGCCAGCAGTGAGTACGTCCAGAGCGGCCACTCCTACAATGAGCAGTTCTTC.

CDR3 residues: CAISEGATNYGYTF. The CDR3 DNA reads TGTGCCATCAGTGAGGGGGCTACTAACTATGGCTACACCTTC. The rearrangement uses TRBV10-3 and TRBJ1-2, with D perhaps matching TRBD1 (5 bases). The germline V and J ends were trimmed by 2 bases and 0 bases, with 7 bases remaining between them. The germline V gene has CDR1 ENHRY and CDR2 SYGVKD. The CDR3 spans 14 residues.

A few counts support this clone. The chain recombines TRBV18 with TRBJ1-4; the match to TRBD1 covers 7 bases. Germline-derived CDR1 and CDR2 are KGHSH and LQKENI. The ends lost 6 bases at V and 3 bases at J; junction bases unmatched: 1. This CDR3 is 13 amino acids long. The CDR3 nucleotides are TGTGCCAGCTCGGGACAGCCTAATGAAAAACTGTTTTTT. Amino acids: CASSGQPNEKLFF.

The chain combines TRBV25-1 with TRBJ1-3; D is undetermined. Germline CDR1 is MGHDK and CDR2 is SYGVNS. The CDR3 runs 15 residues. V was trimmed by 1 base and J by 4 bases, leaving 11 bases between them. CDR3 sequence reads: CASSELGGSGNTIYF. CDR3 sequence (DNA): TGTGCCAGCAGTGAATTAGGTGGTTCCGGAAACACCATATATTTT.